This TCR beta chain is from a study of cytomegalovirus exposure and HLA in healthy donors. Use of 60 Vbeta and 13 Jbeta primers characterized the PCR. TCRdb's copy holds only in-frame clones and misses some; the assay was immunoSEQ multiplex PCR. Of around 200,000 clones listed, 70% to 85% are singletons. Trimming removed 4 bases from V and 4 bases from J, with 20 bases in between. CDR3 size: 16 residues. The germline CDR1 and CDR2 sequences are KGHSH and LQKENI. This clone has just a few counts. The clonotype was recovered from a girl aged 2-10 years in good health and CMV-seronegative. The sequenced sample was PBMCs. The rearrangement links TRBV18 to TRBJ2-7; D possibly corresponds to TRBD2 (6 bases). In DNA form, the CDR3 reads TGTGCCAGCTCACGTTCCCCAGCGGGTGGAATGTACGAGCAGTACTTC. Protein sequence: CASSRSPAGGMYEQYF.